This entry features one T cell receptor beta chain sequence. Its antigen is currently not known. Base qualities were left out, and no much larger clone turns up one base away. The immunoSEQ Assay, a bias-controlled multiplex PCR, was used to amplify TCRbeta CDR3 regions from genomic DNA. In the authors' own workflow: The number of nucleated cells in each sample was estimated by amplification of reference gene primers within the assay. Sequence reads were collapsed and filtered to measure the absolute abundance of every unique TCRbeta CDR3 rearrangement. For each sample, productive Simpson clonality was calculated by taking the square root of Simpson's diversity index across productive rearrangements. In its TCRdb copy, this immuneACCESS table keeps in-frame sequences only and misses some clones. Where compared with another copy, unresolved V genes explain less than half of these, and the others have no known cause. V, J and clone size are taken as reported in that table, and D and trimming were inferred from the DNA itself. Within this sample are about 260,000 clones, with 70% to 90% of them counted one time only. The ten most abundant clones make up 3.7% of the sample.

The record originates from a study of blood T cell repertoires in COVID-19 (dated by TCRdb to 2020 to 2022). A note on the overall study: Collaborator samples came from the United States, Italy and Spain and covered acute and convalescent phases of COVID-19. Sample metadata almost always included a de-identified subject ID, COVID-19 status, age in years and sex. The repertoires were released in a freely available public database intended as a resource for research on the immune response to SARS-CoV-2. Where HLA class I and class II types were available, the types were taken from metadata supplied by the sample provider, not from assay-based typing. Samples came from the ongoing ImmuneRACE study (first 160 participants) plus 1,254 subjects from 6 global collaborators. The prospective study material was composed of cDNA or gDNA derived from T cells, B-cell-depleted T cells, or PBMCs. The dataset comprised deeply sampled blood TCRbeta repertoires from subjects exposed to, actively infected with, or recovered from COVID-19. General findings and caveats noted by the study authors: How much clinical and demographic metadata was included differed by source and by participant, and the metadata was provided uncurated.

V is reduced by 4 bases and J by 8 bases, leaving a spacing of 9 bases between them. CDR3 length: 13 amino acids, cysteine to phenylalanine. This entry keeps only the CDR3 DNA: 39 bases, framed from base 1. Whole blood was collected in K2EDTA tubes by collaborating institutions according to the institutions' own protocols. For TCRbeta analysis, collaborator samples were shipped as frozen whole blood, as isolated PBMCs, or as DNA extracted from either sample type. The sample was peripheral blood. The receptor chain draws on TRBV12-3 or TRBV12-4 and TRBJ1-6; possibly the D gene is TRBD1, per 6 matching bases. The sequence derives from a middle-aged woman with acute or convalescent COVID-19. The CDR3 protein: CASSSRGDSPLHF. The bases are TGTGCCAGCAGTTCCAGGGGAGATTCACCCCTCCACTTT.